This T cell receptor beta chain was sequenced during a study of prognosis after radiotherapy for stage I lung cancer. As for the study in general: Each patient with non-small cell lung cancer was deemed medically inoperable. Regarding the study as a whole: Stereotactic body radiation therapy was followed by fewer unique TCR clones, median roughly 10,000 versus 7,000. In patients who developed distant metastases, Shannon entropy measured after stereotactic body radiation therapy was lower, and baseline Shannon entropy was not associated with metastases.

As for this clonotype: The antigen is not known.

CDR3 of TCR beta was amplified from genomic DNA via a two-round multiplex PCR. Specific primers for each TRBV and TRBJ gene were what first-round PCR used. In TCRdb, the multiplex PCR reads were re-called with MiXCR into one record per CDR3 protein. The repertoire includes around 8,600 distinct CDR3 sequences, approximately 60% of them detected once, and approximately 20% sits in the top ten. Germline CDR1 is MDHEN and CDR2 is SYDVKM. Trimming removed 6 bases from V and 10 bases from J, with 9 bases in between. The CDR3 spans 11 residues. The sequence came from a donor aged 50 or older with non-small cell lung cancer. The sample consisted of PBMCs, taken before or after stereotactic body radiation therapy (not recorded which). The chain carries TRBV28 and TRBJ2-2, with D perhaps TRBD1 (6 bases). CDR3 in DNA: TGTGCCAGCAGGGGGGCGGTGGAGCTGTTTTTT. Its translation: CASRGAVELFF.